The 31 T cell receptor beta chains below all came from one sample that was sequenced in a study of TIL therapy for anti-PD-1-resistant metastatic lung cancer. Time point meaning: pre-treatment sample, taken before nivolumab and TIL therapy. Pleural nodules or supraclavicular lymph nodes made up most of the excised metastases sampled. The libraries were made with immunoSEQ v3. Assay used: immunoSEQ multiplex PCR; TCRdb lists only in-frame clones, some missing. Among 10,000 to 12,000 clones listed, about 57% were seen once. The sample was tumor tissue, taken at baseline. The receptors shown here come from a person aged 25-85 years with non-small cell lung cancer.

The genes are TRBV7-9 and TRBJ2-5; a possible D gene is TRBD1 (5 bases). V lost 5 bases and J 2 bases, leaving 24 bases between the germline ends. CDR3 size: 18 residues. Per the germline V gene, CDR1 is SEHNR and CDR2 is FQNEAQ (reference sequence). The CDR3 region is CASSQGSRALFSQETQYF. The CDR3 nucleotides read TGTGCCAGCAGCCAGGGTAGCAGGGCCCTCTTTTCTCAAGAGACCCAGTACTTC. The full variable domain, with the rest looked up from reference TRBV7-9 and TRBJ2-5, is DTGVSQNPRHKITKRGQNVTFRCDPISEHNRLYWYRQTLGQGPEFLTYFQNEAQLEKSRLLSDRFSAERPKGSFSTLEIQRTEQGDSAMYLCASSQGSRALFSQETQYFGPGTRLLVL.

This clone was recorded only once. The genes are TRBV5-1 and TRBJ2-3; 10 positions match TRBD1. Germline CDR1 is SGHRS and CDR2 is YFSETQ. J was trimmed by 4 bases and V by 3 bases; bases with no gene match: 8. This CDR3 has 16 amino acids. The CDR3 here is CASSSFGQGGADTQYF. The CDR3 nucleotides are TGCGCCAGCAGCTCCTTTGGACAGGGGGGAGCAGATACGCAGTATTTT.

By share, this clone ranks as medium-sized. The chain is built from TRBV30 and TRBJ1-2; unclear D gene. Germline CDR1 is GTSNPN and CDR2 is SVGIG (reference sequence). The V and J ends lost 7 bases and 8 bases respectively, with 11 bases between them. The CDR3 totals 10 residues. The CDR3 is CAYRRSGYTF. CDR3 DNA sequence: TGTGCCTACCGGAGGTCAGGCTACACCTTC. Looking up the rest from reference TRBV30 and TRBJ1-2 gives the full variable domain: SQTIHQWPATLVQPVGSPLSLECTVEGTSNPNLYWYRQAAGRGLQLLFYSVGIGQISSEVPQNLSASRPQDRQFILSSKKLLLSDSGFYLCAYRRSGYTFGSGTRLTVV.

The V call is TRBV29-1, the J call TRBJ1-5; D perhaps matches TRBD1 (5 bases). V was cut by 3 bases and J by 9 bases, with 12 bases left in between. The CDR3 runs to 12 residues. Looked up from germline, CDR1 is SQVTM and CDR2 is ANQGSEA. The CDR3 loop is CSVDEGIGPQHF. Here the CDR3 DNA reads TGCAGCGTTGATGAGGGGATTGGGCCCCAGCATTTT.

In its sample, this clone ranks as medium-sized. The genes are TRBV28 and TRBJ2-2, with 7 bases aligning to TRBD1. Germline CDR1 reads MDHEN; CDR2 reads SYDVKM. J was trimmed by 5 bases and V by 5 bases; bases with no gene match: 2. The CDR3 sequence is 13 residues long. CDR3 sequence reads: CASSSRGTGELFF. CDR3 DNA sequence: TGTGCCAGCAGTAGCAGGGGGACCGGGGAGCTGTTTTTT.

This clone was counted a few times. Here the CDR3 reads CASPAGQAKQPQHF. The DNA of the CDR3 is TGTGCCAGCCCCGCGGGACAGGCAAAACAGCCCCAGCATTTT. The chain uses TRBV6-4 and TRBJ1-5; 8 bases are a match to TRBD1. This CDR3 is built from 14 residues. The germline V gene encodes CDR1 MRHNA and CDR2 SNTAGT. V lost 8 bases to trimming and J lost 7 bases; unmatched junction nucleotides: 10.

J is TRBJ1-6 and V is TRBV10-2; 7 nucleotides line up with TRBD1. With 3 bases clipped from V and 8 bases from J, the junction kept 7 bases outside the gene matches. Germline V lookup: CDR1 WSHSY, CDR2 SAAADI. The CDR3 has 15 residues. DNA of the CDR3: TGCGCCAGCAGTGATAACAGGGGCGGAGATTCACCCCTCCACTTT. Its translation is CASSDNRGGDSPLHF.

The CDR3, as DNA: TGTGCCAGCAGCTTATCGGCAGGGGGTAGCTATGGCTACACCTTC. Amino acid sequence: CASSLSAGGSYGYTF. This sequence joins TRBV5-8 and TRBJ1-2; 7 bases map to TRBD1. In germline, CDR1 is SGHTS, CDR2 YDEGEE. The length of the CDR3 is 15 residues. V was pared by 2 bases and J by 4 bases, with 8 bases of the junction left unmatched. The full variable domain, completed using reference TRBV5-8 and TRBJ1-2, is EAGVTQSPTHLIKTRGQQATLRCSPISGHTSVYWYQQALGLGLQFLLWYDEGEERNRGNFPPRFSGRQFPNYSSELNVNALELEDSALYLCASSLSAGGSYGYTFGSGTRLTVV.

The chain uses TRBV7-3 and TRBJ1-2; no reliable D call. Trimming stripped 2 bases from V and 4 bases from J, with 11 bases between. The CDR3 is 14 residues long. Germline lookup yields CDR1 SGHTA and CDR2 FQGTGA. The CDR3 sequence: CASSLEAGLYGYTF. The CDR3 region has the DNA TGTGCCAGCAGCTTAGAGGCAGGCCTCTATGGCTACACCTTC.

In its sample, this clone ranks as medium-sized. The V call is TRBV2, the J call TRBJ2-2; a possible D gene is TRBD1 (5 bases). The CDR3 consists of 16 residues. The germline V gene encodes CDR1 SNHLY and CDR2 FYNNEI. V lost 0 bases and J lost 1, with 9 bases in between. CDR3 protein: CASSEALGQNTGELFF. The CDR3 DNA reads as TGTGCCAGCAGTGAAGCGCTGGGGCAGAACACCGGGGAGCTGTTTTTT.

This chain connects TRBV10-2 to TRBJ2-3, with a tentative D call TRBD1 (6 bases). The CDR3 consists of 13 residues. The ends were cut back, 6 bases at V and 4 bases at J, with 11 bases in the middle. Germline CDR1 WSHSY, CDR2 SAAADI. The CDR3 nucleotides read TGCGCCAGCAGGGGAACAGGGCCAGATACGCAGTATTTT. This codes for CASRGTGPDTQYF.

The chain is built from TRBV5-1 and TRBJ2-5, with a weak D call TRBD2 (5 bases). The germline V and J ends were trimmed by 0 bases and 7 bases, with 13 bases remaining between them. Per germline, CDR1 SGHRS and CDR2 YFSETQ. The CDR3 loop spans 14 amino acids. The chain's CDR3 is CASSLETARGTQYF. The CDR3 DNA is TGCGCCAGCAGCTTGGAAACGGCACGGGGGACCCAGTACTTC.

The chain joins TRBV21-1 to TRBJ2-3; the table's D call TRBD1 went unverified against the DNA. TRBV21-1 is given as a pseudogene. The CDR3 runs 17 residues. CDR3 in DNA: TGTGCCAGCAGCAAACCCCAGGGACAGGGGGCCGTAGATACGCAGTATTTT. Its translation: CASSKPQGQGAVDTQYF.

This chain links TRBV6-5 with TRBJ2-7; 10 nucleotides align to TRBD2. V lost 5 bases to trimming and J lost 6 bases; unmatched junction nucleotides: 10. The germline gives CDR1 MNHEY, CDR2 SVGAGI. The CDR3 covers 15 residues. In DNA, the CDR3 is TGTGCCAGCAGTCCAGACTCTAGCGGGAGATTCGAGCAGTACTTC. Its translation: CASSPDSSGRFEQYF.

The chain is built from TRBV10-3 and TRBJ2-3, with 13 bases fitting TRBD2. The CDR3 spans 14 residues. Germline trimming cut 6 bases from V and 6 bases from J; bases unmatched to any gene: 3. Germline V gene data show CDR1 as ENHRY and CDR2 as SYGVKD. CDR3 residues: CAIRSTSGGDTQYF. The CDR3 nucleotides read TGTGCCATCAGATCGACTAGCGGGGGGGATACGCAGTATTTT.

The genes are TRBV5-1 and TRBJ2-5; no clear D. The CDR3 runs 15 residues. Germline V CDR1 and CDR2: SGHRS, YFSETQ. Trimming shortened V by 0 bases and J by 3 bases, and 12 bases separated the two germline ends. The CDR3 DNA reads as TGCGCCAGCAGCTTGGCCCAGACTCGAAAAGAGACCCAGTACTTC. It is translated as CASSLAQTRKETQYF.

The chain links TRBV2 to TRBJ2-3, with 10 bases matching TRBD1. V lost 5 bases to trimming and J lost 4 bases; unmatched junction nucleotides: 3. Germline-derived CDR1 and CDR2 are SNHLY and FYNNEI. The CDR3 is 14 amino acids. CDR3 coding DNA: TGTGCCAGCAGTCGGGACAGGGGCGCAGATACGCAGTATTTT. Translated, it gives CASSRDRGADTQYF.

The chain has TRBV12-5 and TRBJ1-5; no definite D call. The length of the CDR3 is 13 residues. From germline, CDR1 is LGHNT and CDR2 FRNRAP. Trimming took off 0 bases at V and 7 bases at J, with 7 bases between the two ends. CDR3 DNA sequence: TGTGCTAGTGGTTTGGTAGGAGGGCAGCCCCAGCATTTT. Amino acid sequence: CASGLVGGQPQHF.

This chain uses TRBV30 with TRBJ2-2, with 7 bases identical to TRBD2. J was trimmed by 4 bases and V by 2 bases; bases with no gene match: 7. The CDR3 totals 15 residues. Germline V gives CDR1 GTSNPN, CDR2 SVGIG (reference sequence). In DNA form, the CDR3 reads TGTGCCTGGAGTCGGTGGGAGGGGCTCACCGGGGAGCTGTTTTTT. Its protein product is CAWSRWEGLTGELFF.

The chain recombines TRBV5-1 with TRBJ1-3; D is undetermined. Between the trimmed V and J ends, which lost 2 bases and 2 bases, there was a span of 14 bases. Germline lookup yields CDR1 SGHRS and CDR2 YFSETQ. The CDR3 consists of 16 residues. The CDR3 DNA is TGCGCCAGCAGCTTTCGGGATCGATTCGCTGGAAACACCATATATTTT. It specifies CASSFRDRFAGNTIYF.

In nucleotides, the CDR3 is TGTGCCAGCAAGCAAAGGGACCAAAGCTCCTACAATGAGCAGTTCTTC. Protein: CASKQRDQSSYNEQFF. The rearrangement joins TRBV2 to TRBJ2-1, with D possibly being TRBD1 or TRBD2 (5 bases each). Trimming took off 7 bases at V and 0 bases at J, with 16 bases between the two ends. The length of the CDR3 is 16 residues. Germline-derived CDR1 and CDR2 are SNHLY and FYNNEI. Drawing the rest from reference TRBV2 and TRBJ2-1, the complete variable domain is EPEVTQTPSHQVTQMGQEVILRCVPISNHLYFYWYRQILGQKVEFLVSFYNNEISEKSEIFDDQFSVERPDGSNFTLKIRSTKLEDSAMYFCASKQRDQSSYNEQFFGPGTRLTVL.

This clone was found a few times. This specimen includes other DNA sequences encoding the same CDR3. The chain links TRBV19 to TRBJ1-5; D not certain. In germline, CDR1 is LNHDA, CDR2 SQIVND (reference sequence). The length of the CDR3 is 13 residues. Trimming stripped 2 bases from V and 4 bases from J, with 6 bases between. This CDR3 is CASSILPNQPQHF. The CDR3 coding sequence is TGTGCCAGTAGTATACTCCCGAATCAGCCCCAGCATTTT.

This clone was counted between two and nine times. V gene TRBV5-1 combines with J gene TRBJ2-2, with TRBD1 identical over 9 bases. The CDR3 contains 15 residues. Trimming at V came to 4 bases and at J to 5 bases, leaving 6 bases not matched to a gene. Per the germline V gene, CDR1 is SGHRS and CDR2 is YFSETQ. The CDR3 nucleotides are TGCGCCAGCAGCCAGGGGACAGGGTCTACCGGGGAGCTGTTTTTT. The encoded protein is CASSQGTGSTGELFF.

The chain recombines TRBV12-5 with TRBJ2-1; tentative D call: TRBD1 (5 bases). The germline CDR1 and CDR2 sequences are LGHNT and FRNRAP. There are 12 residues in the CDR3. Trimming removed 6 bases at V and 9 bases at J, with 12 bases between. The CDR3 loop reads CASGGLGAEQFF. As DNA, the CDR3 is TGTGCTAGTGGGGGGCTAGGGGCTGAGCAGTTCTTC.

This clone occurred a few times. The chain couples TRBV9 to TRBJ2-3; D possibly corresponds to TRBD2 (6 bases). Germline V gives CDR1 SGDLS, CDR2 YYNGEE. Trimming took 4 bases from V and 2 from J, leaving 11 bases between them. The length of the CDR3 is 14 residues. The CDR3 nucleotides are TGTGCCAGCAGCTCCCGGACTAACACAGATACGCAGTATTTT. Protein product: CASSSRTNTDTQYF.

This clone is classed as large. The chain combines TRBV21-1 with TRBJ1-2. TRBV21-1 has pseudogene status. The CDR3 runs to 16 residues. The CDR3 loop reads CASSKVGVMGNYGYTF. The CDR3 DNA follows: TGTGCCAGCAGCAAAGTAGGAGTCATGGGCAACTATGGCTACACCTTC.

The chain couples TRBV6-1 to TRBJ2-7; D is perhaps TRBD2 (6 bases). The CDR3 contains 14 residues. CDR1 is MNHNS and CDR2 is SASEGT in the germline V gene. V was cut by 3 bases and J by 7 bases, with 16 bases left in between. The CDR3 is CASSEAGLIGEQYF. CDR3 bases: TGTGCCAGCAGTGAGGCGGGACTCATTGGGGAGCAGTACTTC.

On this clone itself: One end of the junction fails to match germline, which may point to a read error. This chain connects TRBV5-3 to TRBJ2-7; D possibly corresponds to TRBD1 (6 bases). TRBV5-3 is recorded as an ORF, its role being uncertain. The CDR3 has 14 amino acids. The CDR3 nucleotides read TGTGCCAGCAGCTACGGGACACGATACTACGAGCAGTACTTC. Translation gives CASSYGTRYYEQYF.

This clone is medium-sized (0.01 to 0.1%) in the sample. The chain uses TRBV19 and TRBJ1-2, with a weak D call TRBD1 (5 bases). V lost 3 bases and J 5 bases, leaving 10 bases between the germline ends. The germline V gene has CDR1 LNHDA and CDR2 SQIVND (reference sequence). The CDR3 is 13 amino acids. CDR3 sequence reads: CASSIGRDYGYTF. Here the CDR3 DNA reads TGTGCCAGTAGTATTGGCAGGGATTATGGCTACACCTTC.

Written as DNA, the CDR3 is TGTGCCAGCAGCGCAGGGTTCACCGGGGAGCTGTTTTTT. This encodes CASSAGFTGELFF. The chain joins TRBV6-6 to TRBJ2-2; the D gene is possibly TRBD1 (5 bases). V was trimmed by 6 bases and J by 4 bases, leaving 9 bases between them. Looked up from germline, CDR1 is MNHNY and CDR2 is SVGAGI (reference sequence). The CDR3 totals 13 residues.

CDR3: CASTTTGSVAFF. Here the CDR3 DNA reads TGCGCCAGCACCACTACAGGTTCCGTAGCTTTCTTT. The chain is built from TRBV5-1 and TRBJ1-1; possibly TRBD1 for D (5 bases). Germline V gives CDR1 SGHRS, CDR2 YFSETQ. Trimming removed 6 bases from V and 10 bases from J, with 16 bases in between. There are 12 residues in the CDR3.